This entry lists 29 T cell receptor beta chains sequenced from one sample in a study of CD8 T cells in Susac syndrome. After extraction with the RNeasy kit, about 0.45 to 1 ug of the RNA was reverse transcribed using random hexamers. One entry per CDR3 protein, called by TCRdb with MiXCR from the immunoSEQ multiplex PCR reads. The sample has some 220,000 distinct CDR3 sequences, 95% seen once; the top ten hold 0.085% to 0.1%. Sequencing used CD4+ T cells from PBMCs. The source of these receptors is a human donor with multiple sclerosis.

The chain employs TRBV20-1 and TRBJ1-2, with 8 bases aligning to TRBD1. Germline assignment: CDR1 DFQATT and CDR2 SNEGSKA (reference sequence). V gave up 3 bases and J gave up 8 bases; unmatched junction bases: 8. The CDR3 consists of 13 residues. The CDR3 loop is CSASPQGAGGYTF. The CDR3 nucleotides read TGCAGTGCTAGTCCCCAGGGGGCGGGCGGCTACACCTTC.

In DNA, the CDR3 is TGTGCCAGCAGCCCGCGGGGGCTGCTCGAGCAGTACTTC. Protein product: CASSPRGLLEQYF. The rearrangement joins TRBV3-1 to TRBJ2-7, with a possible D match to TRBD2 (7 bases). The ends were cut back, 4 bases at V and 6 bases at J, with 13 bases in the middle. From germline, CDR1 is LGHDT and CDR2 YNNKEL (reference sequence). The CDR3 totals 13 residues.

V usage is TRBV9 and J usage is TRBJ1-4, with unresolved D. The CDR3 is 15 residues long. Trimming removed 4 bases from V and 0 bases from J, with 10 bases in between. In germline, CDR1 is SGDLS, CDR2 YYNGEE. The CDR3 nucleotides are TGTGCCAGCAGCCCCCACGTTGCAACTAATGAAAAACTGTTTTTT. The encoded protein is CASSPHVATNEKLFF.

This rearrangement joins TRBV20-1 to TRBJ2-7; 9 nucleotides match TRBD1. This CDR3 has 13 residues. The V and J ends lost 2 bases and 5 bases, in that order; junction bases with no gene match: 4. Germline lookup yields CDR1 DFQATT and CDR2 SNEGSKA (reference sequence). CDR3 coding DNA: TGCAGTGCTAGAACAGGGGGCATCGACGAGCAGTACTTC. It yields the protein CSARTGGIDEQYF.

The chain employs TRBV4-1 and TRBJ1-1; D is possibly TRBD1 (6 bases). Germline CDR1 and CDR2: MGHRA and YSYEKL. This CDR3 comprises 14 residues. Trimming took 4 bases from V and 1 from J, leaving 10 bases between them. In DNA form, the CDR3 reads TGCGCCAGCAGCCGGACAGCCTCGAACACTGAAGCTTTCTTT. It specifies CASSRTASNTEAFF.

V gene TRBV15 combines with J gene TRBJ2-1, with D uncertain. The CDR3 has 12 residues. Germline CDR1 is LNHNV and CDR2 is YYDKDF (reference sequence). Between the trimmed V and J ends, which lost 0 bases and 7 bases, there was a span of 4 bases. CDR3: CATSRDLNEQFF. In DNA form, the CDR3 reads TGTGCCACCAGCAGAGATTTGAATGAGCAGTTCTTC.

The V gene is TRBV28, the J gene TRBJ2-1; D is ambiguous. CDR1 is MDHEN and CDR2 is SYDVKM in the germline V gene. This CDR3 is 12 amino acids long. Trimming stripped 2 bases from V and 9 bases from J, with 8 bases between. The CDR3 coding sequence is TGTGCCAGCAGTTTACGACCAGGTGAGCAGTTCTTC. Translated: CASSLRPGEQFF.

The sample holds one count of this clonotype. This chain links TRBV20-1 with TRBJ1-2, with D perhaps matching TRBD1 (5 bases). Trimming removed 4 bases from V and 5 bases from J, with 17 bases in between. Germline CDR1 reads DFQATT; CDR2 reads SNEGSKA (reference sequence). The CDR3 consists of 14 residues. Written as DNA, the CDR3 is TGCAGTGCTATGCAAGGGGCGACTTCGTATGGCTACACCTTC. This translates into CSAMQGATSYGYTF.

The CDR3 loop is CSVPLTGNYGYTF. The CDR3 DNA reads TGCAGCGTCCCCTTAACAGGGAACTATGGCTACACCTTC. The chain combines TRBV29-1 with TRBJ1-2, with D perhaps matching TRBD1 (6 bases). Germline CDR1 reads SQVTM; CDR2 reads ANQGSEA. The length of the CDR3 is 13 residues. Trimming removed 6 bases at V and 2 bases at J, with 13 bases between. The full variable domain, rest sourced from reference TRBV29-1 and TRBJ1-2, is SAVISQKPSRDICQRGTSLTIQCQVDSQVTMMFWYRQQPGQSLTLIATANQGSEATYESGFVIDKFPISRPNLTFSTLTVSNMSPEDSSIYLCSVPLTGNYGYTFGSGTRLTVV.

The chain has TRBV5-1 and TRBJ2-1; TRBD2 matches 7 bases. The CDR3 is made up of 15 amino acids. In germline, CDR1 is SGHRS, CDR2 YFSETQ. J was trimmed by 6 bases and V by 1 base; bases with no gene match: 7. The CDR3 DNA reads TGCGCCAGCAGCTTGCAAATAGCGGGCGTCAATGAGCAGTTCTTC. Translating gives CASSLQIAGVNEQFF.

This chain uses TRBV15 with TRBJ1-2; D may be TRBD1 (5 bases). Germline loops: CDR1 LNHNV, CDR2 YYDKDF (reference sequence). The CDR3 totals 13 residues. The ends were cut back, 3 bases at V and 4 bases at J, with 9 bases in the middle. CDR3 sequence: CATSSGTLYGYTF. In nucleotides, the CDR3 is TGTGCCACCAGCAGTGGGACCCTCTATGGCTACACCTTC.

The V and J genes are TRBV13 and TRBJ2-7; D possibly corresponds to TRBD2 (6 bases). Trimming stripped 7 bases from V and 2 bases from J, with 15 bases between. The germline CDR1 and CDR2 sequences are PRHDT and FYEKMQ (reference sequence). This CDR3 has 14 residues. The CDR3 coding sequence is TGTGCCAGCACCGCGGTCGGGGGACCCTACGAGCAGTACTTC. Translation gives CASTAVGGPYEQYF.

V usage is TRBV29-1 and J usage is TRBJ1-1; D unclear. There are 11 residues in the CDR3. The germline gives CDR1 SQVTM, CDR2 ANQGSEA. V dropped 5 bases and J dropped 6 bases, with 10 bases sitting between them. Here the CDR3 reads CSVTGESEAFF. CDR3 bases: TGCAGCGTTACTGGGGAGTCTGAAGCTTTCTTT.

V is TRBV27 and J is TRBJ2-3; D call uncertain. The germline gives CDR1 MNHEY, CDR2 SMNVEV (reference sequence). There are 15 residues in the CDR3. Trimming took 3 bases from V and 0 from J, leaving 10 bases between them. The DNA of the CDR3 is TGTGCCAGCAGTTTCGGCACGCCTAGCACAGATACGCAGTATTTT. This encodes CASSFGTPSTDTQYF.

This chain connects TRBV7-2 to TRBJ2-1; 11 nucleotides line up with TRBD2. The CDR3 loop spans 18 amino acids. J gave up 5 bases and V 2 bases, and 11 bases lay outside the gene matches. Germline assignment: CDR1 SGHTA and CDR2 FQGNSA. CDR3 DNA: TGTGCCAGCAGCTTAAGGCAGGCTAGCGGGGGGAAAAACAATGAGCAGTTCTTC. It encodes CASSLRQASGGKNNEQFF.

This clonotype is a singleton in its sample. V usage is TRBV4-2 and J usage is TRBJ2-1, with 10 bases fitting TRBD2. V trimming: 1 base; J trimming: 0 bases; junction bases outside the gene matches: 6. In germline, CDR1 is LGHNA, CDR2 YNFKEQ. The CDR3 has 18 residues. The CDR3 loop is CASSQGRTSGYSYNEQFF. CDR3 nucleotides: TGTGCCAGCAGCCAAGGGAGGACTAGCGGTTACTCCTACAATGAGCAGTTCTTC.

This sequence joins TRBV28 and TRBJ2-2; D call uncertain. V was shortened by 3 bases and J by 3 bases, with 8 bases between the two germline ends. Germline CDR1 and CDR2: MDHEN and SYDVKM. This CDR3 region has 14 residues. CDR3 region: CASSFGSHTGELFF. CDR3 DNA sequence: TGTGCCAGCAGTTTCGGCAGCCACACCGGGGAGCTGTTTTTT.

CDR3 sequence (DNA): TGTGCCATCCGAATGGAGGACAGGGGGGGAAACTATAGCAATCAGCCCCAGCATTTT. It codes for CAIRMEDRGGNYSNQPQHF. The chain carries TRBV25-1 and TRBJ1-5, with 10 positions matching TRBD1. Germline V lookup: CDR1 MGHDK, CDR2 SYGVNS. The CDR3 covers 19 residues. The J segment lost 0 bases and the V segment lost 10 bases, leaving 18 bases of the junction unmatched. The variable domain in full, with the rest retrieved from reference TRBV25-1 and TRBJ1-5, is EADIYQTPRYLVIGTGKKITLECSQTMGHDKMYWYQQDPGMELHLIHYSYGVNSTEKGDLSSESTVSRIRTEHFPLTLESARPSHTSQYLCAIRMEDRGGNYSNQPQHFGDGTRLSIL.

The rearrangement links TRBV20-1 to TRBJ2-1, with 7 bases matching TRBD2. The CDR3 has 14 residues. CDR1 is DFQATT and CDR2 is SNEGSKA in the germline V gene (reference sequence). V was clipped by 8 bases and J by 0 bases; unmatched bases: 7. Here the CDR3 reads CSCLPGGSYNEQFF. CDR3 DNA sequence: TGCAGTTGTTTGCCGGGGGGCTCCTACAATGAGCAGTTCTTC.

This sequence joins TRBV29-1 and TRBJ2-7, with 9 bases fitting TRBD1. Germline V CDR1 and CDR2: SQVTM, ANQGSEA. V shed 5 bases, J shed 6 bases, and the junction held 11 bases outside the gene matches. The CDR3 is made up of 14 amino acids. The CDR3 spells CSVTGTGIPLEQYF. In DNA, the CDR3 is TGCAGCGTTACCGGGACAGGGATACCTCTCGAGCAGTACTTC.

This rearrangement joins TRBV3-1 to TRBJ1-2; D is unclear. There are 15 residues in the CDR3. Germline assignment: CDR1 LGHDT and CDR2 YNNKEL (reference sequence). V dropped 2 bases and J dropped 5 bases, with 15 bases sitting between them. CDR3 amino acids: CASSQFRSKTYGYTF. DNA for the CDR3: TGTGCCAGCAGCCAATTTCGCTCCAAGACTTATGGCTACACCTTC.

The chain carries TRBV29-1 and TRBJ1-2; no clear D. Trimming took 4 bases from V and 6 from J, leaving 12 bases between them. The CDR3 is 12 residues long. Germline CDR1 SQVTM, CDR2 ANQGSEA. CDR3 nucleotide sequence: TGCAGCGTTGCGGCAGGTTACAATGGCTACACCTTC. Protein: CSVAAGYNGYTF.

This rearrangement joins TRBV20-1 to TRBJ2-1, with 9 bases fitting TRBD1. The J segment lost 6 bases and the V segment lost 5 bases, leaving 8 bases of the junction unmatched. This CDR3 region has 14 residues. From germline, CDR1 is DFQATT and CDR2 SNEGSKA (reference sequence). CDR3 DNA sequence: TGCAGTGCTGGGGGGACAGGGAGGGTCAATGAGCAGTTCTTC. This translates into CSAGGTGRVNEQFF.

In DNA form, the CDR3 reads TGTGCCAGCAGCTTAGTGGGCCCCCCTGCTGAGACCCAGTACTTC. Encoded protein: CASSLVGPPAETQYF. The rearrangement uses TRBV7-2 and TRBJ2-5; D remains ambiguous. CDR3 length: 15 residues. The germline gives CDR1 SGHTA, CDR2 FQGNSA. V was clipped by 1 base and J by 5 bases, with 14 bases between them.

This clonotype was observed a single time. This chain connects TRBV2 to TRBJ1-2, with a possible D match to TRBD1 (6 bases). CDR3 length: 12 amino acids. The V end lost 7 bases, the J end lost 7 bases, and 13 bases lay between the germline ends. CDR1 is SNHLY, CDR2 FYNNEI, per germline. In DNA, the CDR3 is TGTGCCAGCACCGATGGGGGCGGTGGCTACACCTTC. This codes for CASTDGGGGYTF.

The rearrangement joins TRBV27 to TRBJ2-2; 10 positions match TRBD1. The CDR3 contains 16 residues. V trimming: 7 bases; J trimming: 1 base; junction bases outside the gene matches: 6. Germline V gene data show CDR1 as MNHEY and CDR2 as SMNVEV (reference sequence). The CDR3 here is CASNPGQGGNTGELFF. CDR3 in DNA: TGTGCCAGCAACCCAGGACAGGGGGGGAACACCGGGGAGCTGTTTTTT.

The DNA of the CDR3 is TGTGCCAGCAGTGAACAGAGCGGGAGGCTCTCAGATACGCAGTATTTT. This sequence encodes CASSEQSGRLSDTQYF. V usage is TRBV25-1 and J usage is TRBJ2-3; TRBD2 matches 9 bases. CDR1 and CDR2 from the germline V gene are MGHDK and SYGVNS. The V gene end was trimmed by 2 bases and the J gene end by 4 bases; junction bases not matched to a gene: 7. CDR3 length equals 16 residues.

CDR3 coding DNA: TGCAGCGCCGGACCGACAGGGGAAGTCTATGGCTACACCTTC. Residues: CSAGPTGEVYGYTF. This chain links TRBV29-1 with TRBJ1-2; 8 bases align to TRBD1. The CDR3 has 14 residues. Germline V gives CDR1 SQVTM, CDR2 ANQGSEA. J lost 4 bases, V lost 7 bases, and 11 bases had no gene match.

The CDR3 protein is CASSFRDSGGGEQFF. CDR3 sequence (DNA): TGTGCCAGCAGTTTTCGGGACTCCGGGGGGGGTGAGCAGTTCTTC. The chain links TRBV27 to TRBJ2-1; 8 bases are shared with TRBD2. Germline loops: CDR1 MNHEY, CDR2 SMNVEV (reference sequence). With V trimmed by 3 bases and J by 9 bases, 10 bases remained unmatched. This CDR3 comprises 15 residues.